The TCR beta chain under discussion was sequenced for a study of control samples from healthy donors and cancer patients. The germline V gene has CDR1 LGHNA and CDR2 YSLEER. The CDR3 runs to 15 residues. V was clipped by 2 bases and J by 9 bases, with 17 bases between them. The data were produced by immunoSEQ multiplex PCR, yet TCRdb's version contains in-frame clones alone and is incomplete. The table records under 200,000 clones, just under 95% of them present only once. Sequences were obtained from blood. This receptor was taken from a woman between 35 and 50 years old in good health. The gene calls are TRBV4-3 and TRBJ2-1; possible D gene TRBD2, 7 bases. DNA for the CDR3: TGCGCCAGCAGCCAACAAGGGGGGGCCTTTGGTGAGCAGTTCTTC. Translated: CASSQQGGAFGEQFF.